This T cell receptor beta chain was documented in a study of blood T cell repertoires in COVID-19. Sequenced by immunoSEQ multiplex PCR; TCRdb stores in-frame clones only, minus some. The profile shows some 300,000 clones, 87% of them singletons. With V trimmed by 3 bases and J by 0 bases, 9 bases remained unmatched. Germline V gene lookup returns CDR1 MNHNS and CDR2 SASEGT. This CDR3 is built from 18 residues. The chain employs TRBV6-1 and TRBJ1-5; 9 bases match TRBD1. The material sequenced was peripheral blood. The clonotype was recovered from a man in his late teens or twenties with active or convalescent COVID-19. As DNA, the CDR3 is TGTGCCAGCAGTGACCCGGACAGGGGAGTGGTTAGCAATCAGCCCCAGCATTTT. Protein sequence: CASSDPDRGVVSNQPQHF.